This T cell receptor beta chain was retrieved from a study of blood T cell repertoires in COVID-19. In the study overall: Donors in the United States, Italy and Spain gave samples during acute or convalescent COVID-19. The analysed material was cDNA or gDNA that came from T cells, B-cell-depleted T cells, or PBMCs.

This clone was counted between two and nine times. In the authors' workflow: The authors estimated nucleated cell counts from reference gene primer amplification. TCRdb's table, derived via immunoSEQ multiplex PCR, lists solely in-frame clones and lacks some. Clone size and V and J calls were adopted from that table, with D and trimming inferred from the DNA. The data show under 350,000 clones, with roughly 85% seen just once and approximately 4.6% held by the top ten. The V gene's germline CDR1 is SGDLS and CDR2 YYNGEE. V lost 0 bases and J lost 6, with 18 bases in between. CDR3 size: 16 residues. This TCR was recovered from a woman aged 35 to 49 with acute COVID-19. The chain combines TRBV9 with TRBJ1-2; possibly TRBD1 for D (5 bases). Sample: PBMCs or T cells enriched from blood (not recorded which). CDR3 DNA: TGTGCCAGCAGCGTAGGGGGCATCGTAGGCGAGGATGGCTACACCTTC. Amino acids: CASSVGGIVGEDGYTF.